Below, 28 T cell receptor beta chains from the same sample are listed, as sequenced in a study of cytomegalovirus exposure and HLA in healthy donors. Vbeta (60) and Jbeta (13) primers were used in the PCR. Assay: immunoSEQ multiplex PCR; the TCRdb copy retains only in-frame clones and omits some. The table shows 150,000 to 170,000 clones, with over 70% occurring only once. Sequencing used PBMCs. The receptors shown here come from a man aged 25 to 40 in good health and CMV-seropositive.

V is TRBV28 and J is TRBJ2-1; the match to TRBD1 covers 9 bases. V trimming: 6 bases; J trimming: 2 bases; junction bases outside the gene matches: 2. This CDR3 spans 14 amino acids. Germline CDR1 and CDR2: MDHEN and SYDVKM. In DNA, the CDR3 is TGTGCCAGCAGGGGACAGGGAACCTACAATGAGCAGTTCTTC. Encoded protein: CASRGQGTYNEQFF.

The V and J genes are TRBV28 and TRBJ2-7; 7 nucleotides match TRBD2. The junction had 18 bases not matched to a gene; V was cut back by 6 bases and J by 7 bases. Germline V gene sequence: CDR1 MDHEN, CDR2 SYDVKM. CDR3 length equals 16 residues. Here the CDR3 reads CASSPGTSARLEEQYF. As DNA, the CDR3 is TGTGCCAGCAGCCCTGGAACTAGCGCCAGGTTAGAGGAGCAGTACTTC. Supplemented by reference TRBV28 and TRBJ2-7, the full variable domain reads DVKVTQSSRYLVKRTGEKVFLECVQDMDHENMFWYRQDPGLGLRLIYFSYDVKMKEKGDIPEGYSVSREKKERFSLILESASTNQTSMYLCASSPGTSARLEEQYFGPGTRLTVT.

The chain recombines TRBV5-6 with TRBJ1-1, with D maybe TRBD1 (6 bases). Germline V gene lookup returns CDR1 SGHDT and CDR2 YYEEEE. Trimming cost V 6 bases and J 2 bases, with 11 bases left between them. This CDR3 spans 13 amino acids. CDR3 protein: CASTQGPNTEAFF. CDR3 nucleotide sequence: TGTGCCAGCACTCAGGGGCCTAACACTGAAGCTTTCTTT.

This chain joins TRBV27 and TRBJ2-3; TRBD2 matches 10 bases. The V gene's germline CDR1 is MNHEY and CDR2 SMNVEV (reference sequence). V shed 3 bases and J 2 bases; nucleotides not matched to a gene: 14. This CDR3 comprises 19 residues. The CDR3: CASSFQASGSLGPTDTQYF. The DNA of the CDR3 is TGTGCCAGCAGTTTCCAGGCTAGCGGGAGTTTGGGGCCCACAGATACGCAGTATTTT.

The chain combines TRBV10-2 with TRBJ2-5; D is possibly TRBD2 (7 bases). The V end lost 5 bases, the J end lost 2 bases, and 21 bases lay between the germline ends. There are 17 residues in the CDR3. Germline CDR1 and CDR2: WSHSY and SAAADI. The CDR3, as DNA: TGCGCCAGCAGTCCTTCGGGCGGGGGCTCCCGTCAAGAGACCCAGTACTTC. Its protein is CASSPSGGGSRQETQYF.

V is TRBV9 and J is TRBJ2-7; 7 bases match TRBD1. The CDR3 has 16 residues. The V and J ends lost 4 bases and 6 bases, in that order; junction bases with no gene match: 16. Germline V CDR1 and CDR2: SGDLS, YYNGEE. CDR3 in DNA: TGTGCCAGCAGCCCGAGTTTCGGACAGGATTTTCCCGAGCAGTACTTC. As protein: CASSPSFGQDFPEQYF.

The table lists this clone with a few counts. The chain uses TRBV7-9 and TRBJ2-7; D is possibly TRBD2 (5 bases). The V gene's germline CDR1 is SEHNR and CDR2 FQNEAQ (reference sequence). The length of the CDR3 is 16 residues. The V and J ends lost 3 bases and 0 bases respectively, with 15 bases between them. The CDR3, as DNA: TGTGCCAGCAGCTTGTCGTTAAGTGGGAGCTCCTACGAGCAGTACTTC. Its protein product is CASSLSLSGSSYEQYF.

The V gene is TRBV7-8, the J gene TRBJ2-1, with a weak D call TRBD2 (6 bases). V was shortened by 1 base and J by 5 bases, with 9 bases between the two germline ends. This CDR3 spans 14 amino acids. In germline, CDR1 is SGHVS, CDR2 FQNEAQ. CDR3 residues: CASSLGGTDNEQFF. CDR3 nucleotides: TGTGCCAGCAGCTTAGGGGGGACTGACAATGAGCAGTTCTTC.

The V gene is TRBV19, the J gene TRBJ2-7, with 10 bases identical to TRBD1. The CDR3 spans 15 residues. Germline CDR1 LNHDA, CDR2 SQIVND (reference sequence). V was clipped by 5 bases and J by 4 bases; unmatched bases: 8. The CDR3 loop is CASSPTRTGGYEQYF. CDR3 nucleotide sequence: TGTGCCAGTAGTCCGACCAGGACAGGGGGGTACGAGCAGTACTTC. Variable domain in full (rest from reference TRBV19 and TRBJ2-7): DGGITQSPKYLFRKEGQNVTLSCEQNLNHDAMYWYRQDPGQGLRLIYYSQIVNDFQKGDIAEGYSVSREKKESFPLTVTSAQKNPTAFYLCASSPTRTGGYEQYFGPGTRLTVT.

With regard to this clone: The sample carries other DNA sequences with the same CDR3. The gene calls are TRBV6-1 and TRBJ1-5; 9 positions agree with TRBD1. Germline V gives CDR1 MNHNS, CDR2 SASEGT. The CDR3 covers 15 residues. Unmatched junction bases numbered 7, after V lost 6 bases and J lost 4 bases. The CDR3 nucleotides are TGTGCCAGCAGCTGGGACAGGGAACCTAATCAGCCCCAGCATTTT. Its translation is CASSWDREPNQPQHF.

The CDR3 region has the DNA TGTGCCAGCGGTACTAGCCGGCAAGAGACCCAGTACTTC. Amino acid sequence: CASGTSRQETQYF. The V gene is TRBV2, the J gene TRBJ2-5; maybe TRBD2 (6 bases). In germline, CDR1 is SNHLY, CDR2 FYNNEI. The CDR3 is 13 amino acids. V was trimmed by 8 bases and J by 2 bases, leaving 12 bases between them.

J is TRBJ2-1 and V is TRBV9; 11 nucleotides align to TRBD2. The germline CDR1 and CDR2 sequences are SGDLS and YYNGEE. V was clipped by 4 bases and J by 0 bases; unmatched bases: 6. The CDR3 is made up of 17 amino acids. CDR3 loop: CASSPGTSGGSYNEQFF. CDR3 nucleotide sequence: TGTGCCAGCAGCCCCGGGACTAGCGGAGGCTCCTACAATGAGCAGTTCTTC.

The genes are TRBV7-8 and TRBJ2-7; no clear D gene. Germline CDR1 and CDR2: SGHVS and FQNEAQ. The V and J ends lost 1 base and 0 bases respectively, with 7 bases between them. The CDR3 sequence is 14 residues long. The CDR3 reads CASSLVQVSYEQYF. The DNA of the CDR3 is TGTGCCAGCAGCTTAGTCCAGGTCTCCTACGAGCAGTACTTC.

The genes are TRBV6-6 and TRBJ2-7; weak D call: TRBD2 (7 bases). Germline-derived CDR1 and CDR2 are MNHNY and SVGAGI (reference sequence). The V end lost 8 bases, the J end lost 5 bases, and 22 bases lay between the germline ends. This CDR3 comprises 15 residues. The DNA for the CDR3 is TGTGCCAGCGGGGGTCGGGGGGCTGTTCTTAACGAGCAGTACTTC. Its protein product is CASGGRGAVLNEQYF.

The chain uses TRBV10-3 and TRBJ2-7, with 11 bases lining up with TRBD2. The CDR3 has 16 residues. Germline values: CDR1 ENHRY, CDR2 SYGVKD. V lost 3 bases and J lost 2; bases outside the gene matches: 6. CDR3 loop: CAISDPTSGDTYEQYF. The CDR3, as DNA: TGTGCCATCAGTGACCCGACTAGCGGGGATACCTACGAGCAGTACTTC.

V and J are TRBV5-1 and TRBJ2-1; 7 positions match TRBD2. The V segment lost 4 bases and the J segment 2 bases; nucleotides outside the gene matches: 9. Looked up from germline, CDR1 is SGHRS and CDR2 is YFSETQ. This CDR3 is 16 amino acids long. The CDR3: CASSPLASGTYNEQFF. CDR3 sequence (DNA): TGCGCCAGCAGCCCCTTGGCTAGCGGAACCTACAATGAGCAGTTCTTC.

V is TRBV9 and J is TRBJ2-5; TRBD1 matches 7 bases. Germline-derived CDR1 and CDR2 are SGDLS and YYNGEE. This CDR3 has 20 residues. The V gene end was trimmed by 3 bases and the J gene end by 2 bases; junction bases not matched to a gene: 22. The CDR3 coding sequence is TGTGCCAGCAGCGCGAGGGCCGCCCCACTCATCGGGACAGCGCAAGAGACCCAGTACTTC. It is translated as CASSARAAPLIGTAQETQYF. Combining the CDR3 with reference TRBV9 and TRBJ2-5 gives the whole variable domain DSGVTQTPKHLITATGQRVTLRCSPRSGDLSVYWYQQSLDQGLQFLIQYYNGEERAKGNILERFSAQQFPDLHSELNLSSLELGDSALYFCASSARAAPLIGTAQETQYFGPGTRLLVL.

The V and J genes are TRBV9 and TRBJ2-5; 11 bases are a match to TRBD1. CDR3 length: 16 amino acids. With V trimmed by 4 bases and J by 3 bases, 8 bases remained unmatched. CDR1 and CDR2 (germline): SGDLS, YYNGEE. The CDR3 reads CASSPHGQGAKETQYF. The CDR3 region has the DNA TGTGCCAGCAGCCCTCACGGACAGGGGGCGAAAGAGACCCAGTACTTC.

This clone was observed once. This chain connects TRBV11-2 to TRBJ2-1; 9 bases align to TRBD2. CDR1 SGHAT and CDR2 FQNNGV come from the germline V gene. This CDR3 has 15 amino acids. J was trimmed by 6 bases and V by 5 bases; bases with no gene match: 8. Written as DNA, the CDR3 is TGTGCCAGCAGCACCGAAGGCGGGGGGGGCAATGAGCAGTTCTTC. It encodes CASSTEGGGGNEQFF. Full variable domain (outside the CDR3, taken from reference TRBV11-2 and TRBJ2-1): EAGVAQSPRYKIIEKRQSVAFWCNPISGHATLYWYQQILGQGPKLLIQFQNNGVVDDSQLPKDRFSAERLKGVDSTLKIQPAKLEDSAVYLCASSTEGGGGNEQFFGPGTRLTVL.

This chain joins TRBV7-8 and TRBJ2-7; perhaps TRBD1 as D (6 bases). The CDR3 has 15 residues. Trimming removed 0 bases at V and 2 bases at J, with 11 bases between. Germline CDR1 SGHVS, CDR2 FQNEAQ. The CDR3 here is CASSLAAGATYEQYF. For the CDR3, the DNA is TGTGCCAGCAGCTTAGCAGCAGGGGCCACCTACGAGCAGTACTTC.

V and J are TRBV11-2 and TRBJ2-1; TRBD2 agrees at 13 bases. Germline CDR1 is SGHAT and CDR2 is FQNNGV. With V trimmed by 1 base and J by 5 bases, 2 bases remained unmatched. The CDR3 runs 16 residues. The CDR3 bases are TGTGCCAGCAGCTTAGCGGGACTAGCGGGAAACAATGAGCAGTTCTTC. Translation: CASSLAGLAGNNEQFF. Looking up the rest from reference TRBV11-2 and TRBJ2-1 gives the full variable domain: EAGVAQSPRYKIIEKRQSVAFWCNPISGHATLYWYQQILGQGPKLLIQFQNNGVVDDSQLPKDRFSAERLKGVDSTLKIQPAKLEDSAVYLCASSLAGLAGNNEQFFGPGTRLTVL.

The chain employs TRBV9 and TRBJ2-7; 7 nucleotides align to TRBD1. Germline V gives CDR1 SGDLS, CDR2 YYNGEE. After removal of 4 bases from V and 0 bases from J, the junction contained 13 bases not matched to a gene. CDR3 length equals 17 residues. For the CDR3, the DNA is TGTGCCAGCAGCCCTCGTCTTGTAGGACAGGTCTCCTACGAGCAGTACTTC. This encodes CASSPRLVGQVSYEQYF.

This chain joins TRBV10-3 and TRBJ2-7, with 7 bases lining up with TRBD1. Germline assignment: CDR1 ENHRY and CDR2 SYGVKD. V lost 4 bases, J lost 4 bases, and 7 bases stayed unmatched. The CDR3 loop spans 14 amino acids. The CDR3 here is CAISAGTDFYEQYF. The CDR3 DNA reads TGTGCCATCAGTGCCGGGACAGATTTTTACGAGCAGTACTTC.

This rearrangement joins TRBV5-1 to TRBJ1-1; a weak D match, TRBD1 (6 bases). The V end lost 2 bases, the J end lost 6 bases, and 11 bases lay between the germline ends. Germline values: CDR1 SGHRS, CDR2 YFSETQ. The CDR3 length is 13 residues. The CDR3 region is CASSLNRAAEAFF. CDR3 bases: TGCGCCAGCAGCTTAAACAGGGCCGCTGAAGCTTTCTTT.

The chain couples TRBV15 to TRBJ2-5, with D uncertain. The CDR3 runs 14 residues. Germline values: CDR1 LNHNV, CDR2 YYDKDF (reference sequence). Trimming took off 0 bases at V and 0 bases at J, with 5 bases between the two ends. The chain's CDR3 is CATSREQYQETQYF. The CDR3 region has the DNA TGTGCCACCAGCAGAGAACAGTACCAAGAGACCCAGTACTTC. The full variable domain, rest sourced from reference TRBV15 and TRBJ2-5, is DAMVIQNPRYQVTQFGKPVTLSCSQTLNHNVMYWYQQKSSQAPKLLFHYYDKDFNNEADTPDNFQSRRPNTSFCFLDIRSPGLGDTAMYLCATSREQYQETQYFGPGTRLLVL.

Only one count was recorded for this clone. The chain carries TRBV18 and TRBJ2-4; D is perhaps TRBD2 (5 bases). CDR1 and CDR2 (germline): KGHSH, LQKENI. With 0 bases removed from V and 0 bases from J, the gap between germline ends came to 9 bases. There are 16 residues in the CDR3. Written as DNA, the CDR3 is TGTGCCAGCTCACCACCCGTTGAGGGAGCCAAAAACATTCAGTACTTC. Protein: CASSPPVEGAKNIQYF. Combining the CDR3 with reference TRBV18 and TRBJ2-4 gives the whole variable domain NAGVMQNPRHLVRRRGQEARLRCSPMKGHSHVYWYRQLPEEGLKFMVYLQKENIIDESGMPKERFSAEFPKEGPSILRIQQVVRGDSAAYFCASSPPVEGAKNIQYFGAGTRLSVL.

The rearrangement links TRBV12-5 to TRBJ2-1, with D maybe TRBD2 (5 bases). V was trimmed by 2 bases and J by 4 bases, leaving 12 bases between them. This CDR3 is 15 amino acids long. CDR1 is LGHNT and CDR2 is FRNRAP in the germline V gene. The CDR3 sequence is CASGLSPADYNEQFF. CDR3 coding DNA: TGTGCTAGTGGTTTGTCCCCAGCGGATTACAATGAGCAGTTCTTC.

The J gene is TRBJ2-5, the V gene TRBV27, with 10 nucleotides matching TRBD1. Losses at the gene ends were 6 bases for V and 5 bases for J; bases not matched to a gene: 12. This CDR3 has 16 residues. Germline-derived CDR1 and CDR2 are MNHEY and SMNVEV (reference sequence). CDR3 DNA: TGTGCCAGCAGCTCCTGGGGGACAGGGGTCACGGAGACCCAGTACTTC. Translating gives CASSSWGTGVTETQYF.